The entry that follows covers one TCR beta chain sequence. What it binds is unknown. The PCR ran on 60 Vbeta and 13 Jbeta primers. Using immunoSEQ multiplex PCR, the repertoire was profiled, and TCRdb retains in-frame clones only, with some absent. The table includes 140,000 to 150,000 clones, roughly 80% detected once. The source of the sample is a study of cytomegalovirus exposure and HLA in healthy donors. Study-wide points: Productive status was seen about 87% or about 30% of the time for most TCR beta V segments in an earlier analysis. In a later analysis, TCR beta V- and J-gene trimming was associated with a missense DCLRE1C variant.

CDR1 is GTSNPN, CDR2 SVGIG, per germline (reference sequence). This CDR3 comprises 11 residues. Trimming cost V 3 bases and J 7 bases, with 9 bases left between them. The V and J genes are TRBV30 and TRBJ1-1; the D gene is possibly TRBD1 (5 bases). The source of this sequence is a woman aged 40 to 50 in good health and CMV-seropositive. Sequencing was carried out using PBMCs. In nucleotides, the CDR3 is TGTGCCTGGAGGCGGGACGGTGAAGCTTTCTTT. Its translation: CAWRRDGEAFF. Full variable domain (missing parts from reference TRBV30 and TRBJ1-1): SQTIHQWPATLVQPVGSPLSLECTVEGTSNPNLYWYRQAAGRGLQLLFYSVGIGQISSEVPQNLSASRPQDRQFILSSKKLLLSDSGFYLCAWRRDGEAFFGQGTRLTVV.